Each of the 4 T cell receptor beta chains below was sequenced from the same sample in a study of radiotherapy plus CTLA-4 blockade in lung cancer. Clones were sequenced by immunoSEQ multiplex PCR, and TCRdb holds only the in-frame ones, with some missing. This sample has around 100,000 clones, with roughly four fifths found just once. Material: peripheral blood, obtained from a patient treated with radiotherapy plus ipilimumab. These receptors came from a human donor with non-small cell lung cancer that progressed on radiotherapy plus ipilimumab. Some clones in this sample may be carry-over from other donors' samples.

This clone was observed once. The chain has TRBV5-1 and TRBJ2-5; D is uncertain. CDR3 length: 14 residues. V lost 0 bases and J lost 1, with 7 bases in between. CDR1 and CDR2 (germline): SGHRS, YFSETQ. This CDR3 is CASSLGWAQETQYF. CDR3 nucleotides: TGCGCCAGCAGCTTGGGTTGGGCCCAAGAGACCCAGTACTTC.

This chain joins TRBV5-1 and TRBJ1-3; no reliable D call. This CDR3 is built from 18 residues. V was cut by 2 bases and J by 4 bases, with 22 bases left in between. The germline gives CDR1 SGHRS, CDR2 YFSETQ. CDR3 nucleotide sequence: TGCGCCAGCAGCTTTTCTCGGCTTGGAGGGTTGGGAGGAAACACCATATATTTT. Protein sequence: CASSFSRLGGLGGNTIYF. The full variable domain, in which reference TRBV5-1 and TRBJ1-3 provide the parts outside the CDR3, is KAGVTQTPRYLIKTRGQQVTLSCSPISGHRSVSWYQQTPGQGLQFLFEYFSETQRNKGNFPGRFSGRQFSNSRSEMNVSTLELGDSALYLCASSFSRLGGLGGNTIYFGEGSWLTVV.

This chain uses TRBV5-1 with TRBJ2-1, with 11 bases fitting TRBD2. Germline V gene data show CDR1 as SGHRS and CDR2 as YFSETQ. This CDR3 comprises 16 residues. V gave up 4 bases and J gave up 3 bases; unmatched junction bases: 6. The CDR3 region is CASSPKTSGDYNEQFF. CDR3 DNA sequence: TGCGCCAGCAGCCCCAAGACTAGCGGGGACTACAATGAGCAGTTCTTC.

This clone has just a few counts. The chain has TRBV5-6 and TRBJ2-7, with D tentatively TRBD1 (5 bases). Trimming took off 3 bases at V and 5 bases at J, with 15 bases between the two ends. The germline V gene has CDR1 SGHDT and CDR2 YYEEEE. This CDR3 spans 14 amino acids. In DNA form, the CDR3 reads TGTGCCAGCAGCTCAGGGTGGGCAGGGAACGAGCAGTACTTC. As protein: CASSSGWAGNEQYF.